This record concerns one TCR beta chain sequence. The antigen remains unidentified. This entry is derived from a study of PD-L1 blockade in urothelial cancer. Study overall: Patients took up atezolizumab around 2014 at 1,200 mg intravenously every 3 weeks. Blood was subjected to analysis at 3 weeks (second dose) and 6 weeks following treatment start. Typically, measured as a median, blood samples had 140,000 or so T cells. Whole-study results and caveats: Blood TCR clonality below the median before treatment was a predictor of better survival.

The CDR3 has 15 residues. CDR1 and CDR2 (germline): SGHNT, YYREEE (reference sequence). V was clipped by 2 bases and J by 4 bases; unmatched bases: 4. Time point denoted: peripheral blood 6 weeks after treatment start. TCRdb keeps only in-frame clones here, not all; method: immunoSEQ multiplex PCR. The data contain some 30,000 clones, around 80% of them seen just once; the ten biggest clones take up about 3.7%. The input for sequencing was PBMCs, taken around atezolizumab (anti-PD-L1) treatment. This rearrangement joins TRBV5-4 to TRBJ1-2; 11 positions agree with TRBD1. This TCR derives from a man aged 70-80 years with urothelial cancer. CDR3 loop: CASSLGTGGGYGYTF. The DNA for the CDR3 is TGTGCCAGCAGCTTAGGGACAGGGGGAGGCTATGGCTACACCTTC.